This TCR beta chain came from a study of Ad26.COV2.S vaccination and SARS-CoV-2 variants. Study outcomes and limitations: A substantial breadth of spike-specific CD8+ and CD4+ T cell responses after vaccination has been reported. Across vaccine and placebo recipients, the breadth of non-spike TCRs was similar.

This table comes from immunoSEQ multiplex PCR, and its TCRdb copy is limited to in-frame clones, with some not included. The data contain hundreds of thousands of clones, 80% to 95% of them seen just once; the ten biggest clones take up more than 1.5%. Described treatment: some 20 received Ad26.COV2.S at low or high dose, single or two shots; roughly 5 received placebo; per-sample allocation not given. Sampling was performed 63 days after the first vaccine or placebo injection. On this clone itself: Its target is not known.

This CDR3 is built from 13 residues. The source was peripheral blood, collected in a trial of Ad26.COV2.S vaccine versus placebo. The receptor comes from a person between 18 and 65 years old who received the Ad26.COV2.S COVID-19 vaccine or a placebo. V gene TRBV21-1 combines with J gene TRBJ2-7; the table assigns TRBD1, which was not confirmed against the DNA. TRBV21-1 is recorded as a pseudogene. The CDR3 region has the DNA TGTGCCAGCAGGCGACAGGGGGTCAACGAGCAGTACTTC. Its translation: CASRRQGVNEQYF.